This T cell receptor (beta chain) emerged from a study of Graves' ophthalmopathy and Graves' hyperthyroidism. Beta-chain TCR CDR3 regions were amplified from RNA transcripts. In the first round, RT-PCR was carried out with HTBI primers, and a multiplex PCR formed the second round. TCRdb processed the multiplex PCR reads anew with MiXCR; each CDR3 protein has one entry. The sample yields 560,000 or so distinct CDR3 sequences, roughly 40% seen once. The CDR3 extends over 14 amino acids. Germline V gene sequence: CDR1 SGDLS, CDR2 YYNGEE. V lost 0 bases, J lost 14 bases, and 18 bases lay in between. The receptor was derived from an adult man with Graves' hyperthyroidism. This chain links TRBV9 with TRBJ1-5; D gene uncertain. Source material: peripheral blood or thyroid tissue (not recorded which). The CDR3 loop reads CASSVAGGRTYEHF. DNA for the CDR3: TGTGCCAGCAGCGTAGCGGGAGGGAGGACCTACGAGCATTTT.